The entry that follows covers one T cell receptor beta chain sequence. V shed 4 bases and J shed 2 bases, with 18 bases lying between them. Per germline, CDR1 SGHNT and CDR2 YYREEE (reference sequence). This CDR3 contains 16 residues. Diagnoses were established using clinical symptoms, serum thyroxine and TRAb, thyroid ultrasound and orbital computed tomography. The source material, RNA transcripts, was used to amplify TCR beta CDR3 regions. First-round RT-PCR of the TCR CDR3 relied on the HTBI primer set. Using its own MiXCR run on the multiplex PCR reads, TCRdb lists one record per CDR3 protein. The sample contains about 52,000 distinct CDR3 sequences, roughly 50% of which appear only once. This sample was taken from a study of T cells in Graves' hyperthyroidism and ophthalmopathy. Overall study context: At initial diagnosis, before any treatment had begun, peripheral blood was obtained.

The V call is TRBV5-4, the J call TRBJ1-1; D remains ambiguous. Material: blood. This receptor was identified in a woman between 50 and 59 years old with Graves' ophthalmopathy. The CDR3 is CASSLRPVMGNTEAFF. As DNA, the CDR3 is TGTGCCAGCAGCCTACGACCCGTAATGGGTAACACTGAAGCTTTCTTT.